The next 28 T cell receptor beta chains were all read from a single sample in a study of vaccination effects on CD4 cells after COVID-19. Before sequencing took place, the ViraFEST assay used viral peptide pools to expand antigen-specific CD4+ T cells. Following 10 days of culture, CD4+ T cells were isolated. Nucleocapsid antibodies were negative in the vaccine recipients, who had never had SARS-CoV-2 infection. Repertoires were generated with immunoSEQ multiplex PCR, while TCRdb's copy carries only in-frame clones and drops some. The sample consists of around 60,000 clones, roughly 76% of them appearing once. These receptors' targets are unknown. This specimen consisted of CD4+ T cells from PBMCs cultured with HCoV-NL63 spike peptides, obtained before COVID-19 vaccination. Receptor source: a human donor who received a COVID-19 vaccine.

The count of this clone is one. The genes are TRBV28 and TRBJ2-5; no reliable D call. V was shortened by 9 bases and J by 3 bases, with 14 bases between the two germline ends. The length of the CDR3 is 13 residues. CDR1 is MDHEN and CDR2 is SYDVKM in the germline V gene. Here the CDR3 DNA reads TGTGCCAGTCAAAGAGTAGGAGAAGAGACCCAGTACTTC. This gives the protein CASQRVGEETQYF.

The chain uses TRBV5-1 and TRBJ2-1; 7 nucleotides align to TRBD1. The V gene's germline CDR1 is SGHRS and CDR2 YFSETQ. V dropped 3 bases and J dropped 7; count of bases not matched to a gene: 7. The CDR3 length is 14 residues. The CDR3 nucleotides are TGCGCCAGCAGCTCCCGGGACAGCTCGAATGAGCAGTTCTTC. As protein: CASSSRDSSNEQFF.

The chain joins TRBV7-8 to TRBJ2-5; 8 positions agree with TRBD1. CDR1 is SGHVS, CDR2 FQNEAQ, per germline. The CDR3 runs 14 residues. The trim removed 5 bases at V and 6 bases at J, leaving 8 bases unmatched. CDR3 in DNA: TGTGCCAGCAGCCACGGACAGGGTGCGAAGACCCAGTACTTC. Encoded protein: CASSHGQGAKTQYF.

The chain links TRBV19 to TRBJ2-5; D unclear. V was pared by 4 bases and J by 2 bases, with 2 bases between. This CDR3 comprises 11 residues. In germline, CDR1 is LNHDA, CDR2 SQIVND (reference sequence). CDR3 in DNA: TGTGCCAGTAGTAGACAAGAGACCCAGTACTTC. Its protein is CASSRQETQYF.

This clone came up a few times. The rearrangement links TRBV7-9 to TRBJ1-3; perhaps TRBD1 as D (6 bases). V was clipped by 5 bases and J by 3 bases, with 14 bases between them. Germline V gene sequence: CDR1 SEHNR, CDR2 FQNEAQ (reference sequence). The length of the CDR3 is 15 residues. The CDR3 loop is CASSPKGDIGNTIYF. The CDR3 nucleotides read TGTGCCAGCAGCCCCAAGGGGGACATTGGAAACACCATATATTTT. Variable domain in full (rest from reference TRBV7-9 and TRBJ1-3): DTGVSQNPRHKITKRGQNVTFRCDPISEHNRLYWYRQTLGQGPEFLTYFQNEAQLEKSRLLSDRFSAERPKGSFSTLEIQRTEQGDSAMYLCASSPKGDIGNTIYFGEGSWLTVV.

This clone was counted a few times. The V gene is TRBV18, the J gene TRBJ1-1; tentative D call: TRBD1 (6 bases). CDR1 and CDR2 from the germline V gene are KGHSH and LQKENI. CDR3 length: 12 residues. The V gene lost 5 bases and the J gene lost 8 bases, with 12 bases spanning the gap. The CDR3 DNA follows: TGTGCCAGCTCATACGACAGGACAGAAGCTTTCTTT. This translates into CASSYDRTEAFF.

The chain employs TRBV9 and TRBJ2-3; maybe TRBD2 (7 bases). The germline V and J ends were trimmed by 3 bases and 5 bases, with 16 bases remaining between them. From germline, CDR1 is SGDLS and CDR2 YYNGEE. CDR3 length: 15 residues. This chain's CDR3 is CASSGYRGAQDTQYF. As DNA, the CDR3 is TGTGCCAGCAGCGGGTATCGGGGGGCACAAGATACGCAGTATTTT.

J is TRBJ1-4 and V is TRBV5-6, with 7 bases aligning to TRBD1. This CDR3 contains 15 residues. The V segment lost 5 bases and the J segment 5 bases; nucleotides outside the gene matches: 9. Germline values: CDR1 SGHDT, CDR2 YYEEEE. The CDR3, as DNA: TGTGCCAGCAGGGGCGGGGGACAGAGGAATGAAAAACTGTTTTTT. Translated: CASRGGGQRNEKLFF. The variable domain in full, completed from reference TRBV5-6 and TRBJ1-4, reads DAGVTQSPTHLIKTRGQQVTLRCSPKSGHDTVSWYQQALGQGPQFIFQYYEEEERQRGNFPDRFSGHQFPNYSSELNVNALLLGDSALYLCASRGGGQRNEKLFFGSGTQLSVL.

The rearrangement uses TRBV6-5 and TRBJ2-2, with 9 bases that match TRBD2. This CDR3 is 14 amino acids long. The V segment lost 8 bases and the J segment 4 bases; nucleotides outside the gene matches: 5. Germline CDR1 and CDR2: MNHEY and SVGAGI. The CDR3 sequence is CASFSGGFTGELFF. CDR3 nucleotide sequence: TGTGCCAGCTTCAGCGGGGGGTTCACCGGGGAGCTGTTTTTT.

The chain carries TRBV11-2 and TRBJ2-1, with D possibly TRBD2 on 6 matching bases. CDR1 is SGHAT and CDR2 is FQNNGV in the germline V gene. The germline V and J ends were trimmed by 9 bases and 8 bases, with 17 bases remaining between them. The CDR3 is made up of 13 amino acids. In nucleotides, the CDR3 is TGTGCCAGTTATAAGTGGGGGGTCGATGAGCAGTTCTTC. Translated: CASYKWGVDEQFF.

This clone came up once. This rearrangement joins TRBV9 to TRBJ1-2, with D maybe TRBD1 (6 bases). V was trimmed by 4 bases and J by 5 bases, leaving 15 bases between them. Germline loops: CDR1 SGDLS, CDR2 YYNGEE. The length of the CDR3 is 14 residues. In DNA form, the CDR3 reads TGTGCCAGCAGCACACCACAGGGCCGGTATGGCTACACCTTC. Its protein product is CASSTPQGRYGYTF.

This clone was recorded once. V and J are TRBV6-2 or TRBV6-3 and TRBJ1-2; weak D call: TRBD1 (6 bases). Trimming cost V 4 bases and J 8 bases, with 17 bases left between them. Per the germline V gene, CDR1 is MNHEY and CDR2 is SVGEGT. This CDR3 has 14 amino acids. The CDR3 nucleotides are TGTGCCAGCAGTTTCACCCAGGGGTACGTCGGCTACACCTTC. Translating it yields CASSFTQGYVGYTF.

The CDR3 DNA sequence: TGTGCCAGCAGCTTGGTCCTACCCACCGGGGAGCTGTTTTTT. Translation gives CASSLVLPTGELFF. This chain uses TRBV5-5 with TRBJ2-2; D is undetermined. CDR1 SGHKS and CDR2 YYEKEE come from the germline V gene (reference sequence). V dropped 0 bases and J dropped 4 bases, with 7 bases sitting between them. There are 14 residues in the CDR3.

The V call is TRBV19, the J call TRBJ1-6, with 7 bases lining up with TRBD1. The CDR3 has 13 residues. The germline V gene has CDR1 LNHDA and CDR2 SQIVND (reference sequence). The trim removed 6 bases at V and 10 bases at J, leaving 6 bases unmatched. In DNA, the CDR3 is TGTGCCAGTAGGAGACAGGGACAATCACCCCTCCACTTT. It encodes CASRRQGQSPLHF.

CDR3 nucleotides: TGCGCCACTCGCGGGGGGTCAGGGGGCTATGGAGAGACCCAGTACTTC. Its protein product is CATRGGSGGYGETQYF. The chain combines TRBV5-1 with TRBJ2-5, with D possibly being TRBD1 or TRBD2 (8 bases each). Germline values: CDR1 SGHRS, CDR2 YFSETQ. The CDR3 consists of 16 residues. V gave up 9 bases and J gave up 4 bases, with 25 bases separating them. The full variable domain, with the rest looked up from reference TRBV5-1 and TRBJ2-5, is KAGVTQTPRYLIKTRGQQVTLSCSPISGHRSVSWYQQTPGQGLQFLFEYFSETQRNKGNFPGRFSGRQFSNSRSEMNVSTLELGDSALYLCATRGGSGGYGETQYFGPGTRLLVL.

The chain has TRBV5-6 and TRBJ2-3; a possible D gene is TRBD2 (6 bases). The germline CDR1 and CDR2 sequences are SGHDT and YYEEEE. V lost 0 bases and J 2 bases, leaving 19 bases between the germline ends. CDR3 length: 18 residues. The CDR3 DNA is TGTGCCAGCAGCTTGGCCAGGTTGAGGGGACTTAACACAGATACGCAGTATTTT. Translating gives CASSLARLRGLNTDTQYF.

J is TRBJ1-2 and V is TRBV6-5, with D perhaps TRBD1 (5 bases). This CDR3 contains 14 residues. The V and J ends lost 7 bases and 0 bases respectively, with 12 bases between them. Looked up from germline, CDR1 is MNHEY and CDR2 is SVGAGI. The CDR3 reads CASTYGTANYGYTF. CDR3 nucleotide sequence: TGTGCCAGCACCTACGGGACGGCTAACTATGGCTACACCTTC.

The chain recombines TRBV24-1 with TRBJ2-2; the match to TRBD2 covers 8 bases. CDR1 and CDR2 (germline): KGHDR, SFDVKD. The CDR3 totals 17 residues. V was pared by 4 bases and J by 8 bases, with 14 bases of the junction left unmatched. In DNA, the CDR3 is TGTGCCACCAGTGACCCGAGCGGGGGTTTAGTATTTGGGGAGCTGTTTTTT. Its protein product is CATSDPSGGLVFGELFF.

The gene calls are TRBV6-6 and TRBJ1-1; TRBD1 agrees at 8 bases. V shed 5 bases and J 7 bases; nucleotides not matched to a gene: 6. Germline values: CDR1 MNHNY, CDR2 SVGAGI (reference sequence). The CDR3 length is 13 residues. As DNA, the CDR3 is TGTGCCAGCAGTAAGAGGACAGGGAATGAAGCTTTCTTT. Encoded protein: CASSKRTGNEAFF.

V gene TRBV6-6 combines with J gene TRBJ2-3, with a possible D match to TRBD1 (5 bases). In germline, CDR1 is MNHNY, CDR2 SVGAGI (reference sequence). The CDR3 runs to 16 residues. The V end was cut by 6 bases, the J end by 2 bases, with 18 bases between. The CDR3 loop is CASREQGLLITDTQYF. In DNA form, the CDR3 reads TGTGCCAGCAGGGAGCAGGGCTTGTTGATCACAGATACGCAGTATTTT.

The chain carries TRBV6-1 and TRBJ2-1; D is undetermined. The germline V gene encodes CDR1 MNHNS and CDR2 SASEGT. V shed 3 bases and J shed 0 bases, with 12 bases lying between them. The CDR3 loop spans 16 amino acids. This chain's CDR3 is CASSEERDYSYNEQFF. The CDR3 DNA sequence: TGTGCCAGCAGTGAGGAGCGCGATTACTCCTACAATGAGCAGTTCTTC.

The V gene is TRBV5-1, the J gene TRBJ2-5; TRBD1 is a possible D gene (5 bases). Germline CDR1 and CDR2: SGHRS and YFSETQ. Trimming cost V 3 bases and J 3 bases, with 9 bases left between them. This CDR3 spans 13 amino acids. Written as DNA, the CDR3 is TGCGCCAGCAGCTGGTCCAGGGAAGAGACCCAGTACTTC. Translated, it gives CASSWSREETQYF.

The chain combines TRBV10-2 with TRBJ2-5; 8 nucleotides line up with TRBD1. J was trimmed by 1 base and V by 5 bases; bases with no gene match: 3. Germline assignment: CDR1 WSHSY and CDR2 SAAADI. The CDR3 contains 14 residues. DNA for the CDR3: TGCGCCAGCAGTTGGACAGGGATCCAAGAGACCCAGTACTTC. Protein: CASSWTGIQETQYF.

The chain carries TRBV7-2 and TRBJ2-3; a weak D match, TRBD2 (7 bases). Trimming left V 1 base short and J 3 bases short, with 11 bases between. CDR3 size: 15 residues. CDR1 SGHTA and CDR2 FQGNSA come from the germline V gene. CDR3 sequence: CASSLGGRGTDTQYF. The CDR3 region has the DNA TGTGCCAGCAGCTTAGGGGGGCGGGGGACAGATACGCAGTATTTT.

J is TRBJ1-4 and V is TRBV20-1, with D unclear. The CDR3 length is 13 residues. Germline V gives CDR1 DFQATT, CDR2 SNEGSKA (reference sequence). Trimming removed 3 bases at V and 2 bases at J, with 7 bases between. This CDR3 reads CSASPRTNEKLFF. The CDR3 region has the DNA TGCAGTGCTAGTCCCAGGACTAATGAAAAACTGTTTTTT.

V and J are TRBV28 and TRBJ2-5, with D tentatively TRBD2 (6 bases). CDR1 and CDR2 (germline): MDHEN, SYDVKM. The CDR3 is made up of 14 amino acids. Trimming removed 7 bases from V and 7 bases from J, with 19 bases in between. CDR3 sequence (DNA): TGTGCCAGCACCCATAGCGGTCCTACTTGGACCCAGTACTTC. This gives the protein CASTHSGPTWTQYF.

The chain employs TRBV6-2 or TRBV6-3 and TRBJ1-5, with 7 bases lining up with TRBD1. This CDR3 has 15 amino acids. Germline CDR1 is MNHEY and CDR2 is SVGEGT. V shed 0 bases, J shed 8 bases, and the junction held 7 bases outside the gene matches. The CDR3 DNA reads as TGTGCCAGCAGTTACTCGACAGGGAAGTACGAGCCCCAGCATTTT. It encodes CASSYSTGKYEPQHF.

This clone was seen a handful of times. This chain connects TRBV11-2 to TRBJ1-2; possible D gene TRBD1, 6 bases. The V gene lost 4 bases and the J gene lost 5 bases, with 17 bases spanning the gap. Germline values: CDR1 SGHAT, CDR2 FQNNGV. This CDR3 comprises 15 residues. The CDR3 sequence is CASSSAQGPFYGYTF. The CDR3 coding sequence is TGTGCCAGCAGCTCGGCACAGGGTCCCTTTTATGGCTACACCTTC.